The T cell receptor beta chain described here comes from a study of cytomegalovirus exposure and HLA in healthy donors. PCR involved 60 Vbeta and 13 Jbeta primers. In the original processing: The count from a later analysis was 79 million or so unique TCR beta chains, around 10 million of them shared. The method was immunoSEQ multiplex PCR; TCRdb's version includes in-frame clones alone and lacks a portion of them. V and J calls and clone size come straight from that table; D and trimming were deduced from the DNA. The sample records 150,000 to 180,000 clones, 70% to 90% being singletons. Losses at the gene ends were 6 bases for V and 5 bases for J; bases not matched to a gene: 5. The CDR3 sequence is 14 residues long. Germline-derived CDR1 and CDR2 are WSHSY and SAAADI. Nominally healthy donors provided the samples, though records likely missed some immune exposures.

Specimen: PBMCs. The sequence was collected from a woman between 18 and 30 years old in good health and CMV-seronegative. This chain links TRBV10-2 with TRBJ1-5, with TRBD1 matching over 9 bases. The CDR3 sequence is CASSTGQGYQPQHF. CDR3 nucleotides: TGCGCCAGCAGCACCGGACAGGGGTATCAGCCCCAGCATTTT.